The rows below give T cell receptor beta chains drawn from one sample of a study of T cell clones after liver transplantation. The assay was immunoSEQ multiplex PCR, and TCRdb's table has in-frame clones only and misses some. This table has over 45,000 clones, roughly 70% appearing once. The source was CD4+ T cells from blood, collected approximately 54 months after liver transplant. Every receptor here comes from a human patient who received a liver transplant. Some of the T cells might come from the graft donor. Both conserved end residues are part of each CDR3. D genes are given only for firm matches. Size is omitted from some rows. Given values are once, few, many or a class for expanded clones.

TRBJ2-3,TRBV10-2,-,TRBD2,CASSESSFSGGGTQYF,TGCGCCAGCAGTGAGTCGAGTTTCAGCGGGGGTGGGACGCAGTATTTT
TRBJ2-5,TRBV7-2,-,-,CASSLRGGPRGETQYF,TGTGCCAGCAGCTTACGCGGAGGGCCTCGGGGGGAGACCCAGTACTTC
TRBJ1-2,TRBV28,-,TRBD1,CASRRAGQGAIYGYTF,TGTGCCAGCAGACGCGCCGGACAGGGGGCGATCTATGGCTACACCTTC
TRBJ2-6,TRBV11-2,-,-,CASSLQGQSSGANVLTF,TGTGCCAGCAGCTTGCAGGGCCAGAGCTCTGGGGCCAACGTCCTGACTTTC
TRBJ1-6,TRBV7-2,-,-,CASSPQGFLNSPLHF,TGTGCCAGCAGCCCACAGGGATTCCTAAATTCACCCCTCCACTTT
TRBJ2-3,TRBV27,-,TRBD2,CASSLSGSGATDTQYF,TGTGCCAGCAGTTTATCAGGTAGCGGGGCCACAGATACGCAGTATTTT
TRBJ2-5,TRBV6-6,-,-,CASGGRGTMQETQYF,TGTGCCAGCGGGGGGAGGGGGACAATGCAAGAGACCCAGTACTTC
TRBJ2-6,TRBV29-1,-,-,CSVARDVDSGANVLTF,TGCAGCGTTGCCCGGGACGTTGACTCTGGGGCCAACGTCCTGACTTTC
TRBJ1-5,TRBV6-6,-,-,CASSAAGSNQPQHF,TGTGCCAGCAGTGCCGCAGGGAGCAATCAGCCCCAGCATTTT
TRBJ1-5,TRBV6-5,-,-,CASSYRLDQPQHF,TGTGCCAGCAGTTACAGGCTCGACCAGCCCCAGCATTTT
TRBJ1-5,TRBV6-1,-,TRBD1,CASSEQQGNQPQHF,TGTGCCAGCAGTGAACAACAGGGGAATCAGCCCCAGCATTTT
TRBJ2-2,TRBV12-5,once,TRBD1,CASGFGQGNTGELFF,TGTGCTAGTGGTTTTGGACAGGGGAACACCGGGGAGCTGTTTTTT
TRBJ2-2,TRBV28,-,-,CASRNRDRELFF,TGTGCCAGCAGGAACAGGGACAGGGAGCTGTTTTTT
TRBJ1-1,TRBV5-1,-,-,CASSQTNTRTEAFF,TGCGCCAGCAGCCAAACCAACACTCGGACTGAAGCTTTCTTT
TRBJ2-3,TRBV30,few,-,CACRGAGTDTQYF,TGTGCCTGCCGGGGGGCGGGAACAGATACGCAGTATTTT
TRBJ2-7,TRBV28,-,-,CASSAPGGTYEQYF,TGTGCCAGCAGTGCGCCCGGGGGAACCTACGAGCAGTACTTC
TRBJ2-1,TRBV29-1,few,-,CSVEGLGNEQFF,TGCAGCGTTGAAGGTCTGGGCAATGAGCAGTTCTTC
TRBJ1-2,TRBV5-4,-,-,CASSSDSSGYTF,TGTGCCAGCAGCTCGGACAGTTCAGGCTACACCTTC
TRBJ1-1,TRBV2,-,-,CASVEQSNTEAFF,TGTGCCAGCGTAGAACAGAGTAACACTGAAGCTTTCTTT
TRBJ2-7,TRBV18,-,TRBD1,CASSLNYPGQTYEQYF,TGTGCCAGCTCACTTAATTACCCGGGACAGACCTACGAGCAGTACTTC
TRBJ2-1,TRBV7-2,once,-,CASSLNAPRTYNEQFF,TGTGCCAGCAGCTTAAATGCTCCTAGGACCTACAATGAGCAGTTCTTC
TRBJ2-3,TRBV10-2,-,-,CASTEIGSATQYF,TGCGCCAGCACAGAGATTGGTTCGGCTACGCAGTATTTT
TRBJ1-6,TRBV6-1,-,-,CASSERLNSPLHF,TGTGCCAGCAGTGAACGGCTTAATTCACCCCTCCACTTT
TRBJ1-2,TRBV27,few,-,CASSREGLGYTF,TGTGCCAGCAGTCGGGAGGGCTTGGGCTACACCTTC
TRBJ1-1,TRBV9,medium-sized,-,CASSVVTRDTEAFF,TGTGCCAGCAGCGTAGTAACCAGGGACACTGAAGCTTTCTTT
TRBJ2-1,TRBV19,-,TRBD2,CASSISAGGPHNEQFF,TGTGCCAGTAGTATATCGGCGGGGGGGCCCCACAATGAGCAGTTCTTC
TRBJ2-1,TRBV29-1,-,-,CSVDGTPSSYNEQFF,TGCAGCGTTGATGGGACACCCAGCTCCTACAATGAGCAGTTCTTC
TRBJ1-5,TRBV6-5,-,-,CASRQANQPQHF,TGTGCCAGCCGCCAAGCCAACCAGCCCCAGCATTTT
TRBJ1-5,TRBV7-2,-,-,CASSLATREQPQHF,TGTGCCAGCAGCTTAGCGACCCGGGAGCAGCCCCAGCATTTT